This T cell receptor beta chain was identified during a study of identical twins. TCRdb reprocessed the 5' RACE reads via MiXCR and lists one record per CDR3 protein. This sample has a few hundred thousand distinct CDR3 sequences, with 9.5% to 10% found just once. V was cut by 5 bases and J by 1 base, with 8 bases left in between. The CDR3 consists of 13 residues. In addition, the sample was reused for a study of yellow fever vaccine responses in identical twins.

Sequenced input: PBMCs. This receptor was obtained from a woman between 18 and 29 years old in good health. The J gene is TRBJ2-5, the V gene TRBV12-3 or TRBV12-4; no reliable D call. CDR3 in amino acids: CASSNRAQETQYF. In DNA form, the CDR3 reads TGTGCCAGCAGTAACCGGGCCCAAGAGACCCAGTACTTC.